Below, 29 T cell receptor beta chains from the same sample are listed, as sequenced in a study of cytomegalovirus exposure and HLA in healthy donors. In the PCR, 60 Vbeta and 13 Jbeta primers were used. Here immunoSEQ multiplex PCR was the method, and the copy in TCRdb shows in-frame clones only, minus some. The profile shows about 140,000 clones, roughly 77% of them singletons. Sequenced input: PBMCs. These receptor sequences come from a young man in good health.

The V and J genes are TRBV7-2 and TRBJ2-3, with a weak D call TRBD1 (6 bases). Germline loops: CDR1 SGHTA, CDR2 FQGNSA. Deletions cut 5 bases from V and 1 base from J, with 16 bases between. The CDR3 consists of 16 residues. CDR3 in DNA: TGTGCCAGCAGCCCCCAGGGGCCACCACGCACAGATACGCAGTATTTT. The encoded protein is CASSPQGPPRTDTQYF.

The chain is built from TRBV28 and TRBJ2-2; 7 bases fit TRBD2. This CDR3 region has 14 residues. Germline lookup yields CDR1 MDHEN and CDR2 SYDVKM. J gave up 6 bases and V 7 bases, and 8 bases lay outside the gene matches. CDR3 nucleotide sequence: TGTGCCAGCACCCTCCCTCGGGGGGCCGGGGAGCTGTTTTTT. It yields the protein CASTLPRGAGELFF. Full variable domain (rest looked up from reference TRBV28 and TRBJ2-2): DVKVTQSSRYLVKRTGEKVFLECVQDMDHENMFWYRQDPGLGLRLIYFSYDVKMKEKGDIPEGYSVSREKKERFSLILESASTNQTSMYLCASTLPRGAGELFFGEGSRLTVL.

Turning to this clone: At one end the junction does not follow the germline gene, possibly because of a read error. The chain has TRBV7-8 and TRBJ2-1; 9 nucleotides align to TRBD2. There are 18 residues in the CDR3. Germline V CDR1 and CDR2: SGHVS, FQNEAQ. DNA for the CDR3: TGTGCCAGCAGATTAGGGGGGCCGGGACTAGCTAACTCTCGTGAGCAGTTCTTC. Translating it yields CASRLGGPGLANSREQFF. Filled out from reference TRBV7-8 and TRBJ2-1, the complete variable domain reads GAGVSQSPRYKVAKRGQDVALRCDPISGHVSLFWYQQALGQGPEFLTYFQNEAQLDKSGLPSDRFFAERPEGSVSTLKIQRTQQEDSAVYLCASRLGGPGLANSREQFFGPGTRLTVL.

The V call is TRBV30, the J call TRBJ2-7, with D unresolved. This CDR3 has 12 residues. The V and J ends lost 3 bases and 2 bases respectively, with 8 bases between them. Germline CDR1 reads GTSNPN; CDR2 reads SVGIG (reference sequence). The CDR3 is CAWSPEPYEQYF. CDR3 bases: TGTGCCTGGAGCCCGGAGCCCTACGAGCAGTACTTC.

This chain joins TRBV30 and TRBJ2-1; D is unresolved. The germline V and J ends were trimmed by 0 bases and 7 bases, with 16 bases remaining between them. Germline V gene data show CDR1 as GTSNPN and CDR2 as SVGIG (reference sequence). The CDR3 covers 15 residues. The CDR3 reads CAWSVRSLPRNEQFF. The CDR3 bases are TGTGCCTGGAGTGTACGGTCCCTCCCCCGGAATGAGCAGTTCTTC.

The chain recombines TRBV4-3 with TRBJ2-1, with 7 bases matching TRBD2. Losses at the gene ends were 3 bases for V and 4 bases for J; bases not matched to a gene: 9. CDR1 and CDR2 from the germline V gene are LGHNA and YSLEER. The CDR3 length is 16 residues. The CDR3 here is CASSQGGLAGYNEQFF. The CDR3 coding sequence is TGCGCCAGCAGCCAGGGGGGATTAGCGGGTTACAATGAGCAGTTCTTC.

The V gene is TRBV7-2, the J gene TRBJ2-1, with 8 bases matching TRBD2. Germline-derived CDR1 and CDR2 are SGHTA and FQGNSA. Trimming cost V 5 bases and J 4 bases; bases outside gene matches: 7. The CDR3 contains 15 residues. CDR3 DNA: TGTGCCAGCAGCCCTGGGGCTAGCGGGTACAATGAGCAGTTCTTC. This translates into CASSPGASGYNEQFF.

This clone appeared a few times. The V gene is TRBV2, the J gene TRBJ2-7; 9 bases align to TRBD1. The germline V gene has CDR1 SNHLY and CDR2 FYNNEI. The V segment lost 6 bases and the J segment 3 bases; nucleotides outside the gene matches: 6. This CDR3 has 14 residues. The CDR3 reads CASRTGTGYYEQYF. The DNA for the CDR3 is TGTGCCAGCAGGACCGGGACAGGGTACTACGAGCAGTACTTC.

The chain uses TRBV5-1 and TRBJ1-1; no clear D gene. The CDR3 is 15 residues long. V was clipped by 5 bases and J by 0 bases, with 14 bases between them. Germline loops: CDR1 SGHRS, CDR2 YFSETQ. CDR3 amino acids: CASRSSGGMNTEAFF. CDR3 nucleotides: TGCGCCAGCAGGTCGAGCGGAGGGATGAACACTGAAGCTTTCTTT.

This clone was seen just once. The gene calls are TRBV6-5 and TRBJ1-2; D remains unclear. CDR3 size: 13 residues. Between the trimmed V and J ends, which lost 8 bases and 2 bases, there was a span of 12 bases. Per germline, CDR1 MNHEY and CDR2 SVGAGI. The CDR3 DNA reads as TGTGCCAGCGGGCCACCTCGGAACTATGGCTACACCTTC. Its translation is CASGPPRNYGYTF.

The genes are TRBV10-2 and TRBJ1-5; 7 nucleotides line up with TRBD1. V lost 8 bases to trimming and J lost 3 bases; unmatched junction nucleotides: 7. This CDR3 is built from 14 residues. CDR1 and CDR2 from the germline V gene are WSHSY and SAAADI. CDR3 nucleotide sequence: TGCGCCAGCGCCACGGGACAGACCAATCAGCCCCAGCATTTT. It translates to CASATGQTNQPQHF.

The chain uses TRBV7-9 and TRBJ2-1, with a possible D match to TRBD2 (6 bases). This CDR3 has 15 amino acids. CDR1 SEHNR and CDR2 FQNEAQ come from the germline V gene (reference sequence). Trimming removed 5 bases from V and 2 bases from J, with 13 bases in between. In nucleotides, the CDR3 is TGTGCCAGCAGCCCCCGGGGGACCACCTACAATGAGCAGTTCTTC. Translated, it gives CASSPRGTTYNEQFF. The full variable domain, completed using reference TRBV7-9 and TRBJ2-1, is DTGVSQNPRHKITKRGQNVTFRCDPISEHNRLYWYRQTLGQGPEFLTYFQNEAQLEKSRLLSDRFSAERPKGSFSTLEIQRTEQGDSAMYLCASSPRGTTYNEQFFGPGTRLTVL.

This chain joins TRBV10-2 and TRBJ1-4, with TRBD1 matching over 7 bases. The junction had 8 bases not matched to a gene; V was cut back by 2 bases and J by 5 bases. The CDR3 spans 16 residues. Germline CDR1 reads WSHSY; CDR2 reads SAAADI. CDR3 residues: CASSESRTGRNEKLFF. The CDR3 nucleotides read TGCGCCAGCAGTGAGAGTCGGACAGGCCGGAATGAAAAACTGTTTTTT.

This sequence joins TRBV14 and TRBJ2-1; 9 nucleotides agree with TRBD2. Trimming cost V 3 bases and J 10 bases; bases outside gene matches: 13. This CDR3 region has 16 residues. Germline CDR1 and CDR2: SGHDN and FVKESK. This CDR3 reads CASSHVRRSGRTEQFF. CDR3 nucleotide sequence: TGTGCCAGCAGCCACGTCCGGAGGAGCGGGAGGACCGAGCAGTTCTTC.

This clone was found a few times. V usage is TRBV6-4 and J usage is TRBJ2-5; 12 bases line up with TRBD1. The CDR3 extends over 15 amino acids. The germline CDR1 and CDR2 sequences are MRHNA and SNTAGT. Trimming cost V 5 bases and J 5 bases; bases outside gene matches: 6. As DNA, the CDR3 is TGTGCCAGCAGTCCCGGGACAGGGGGCGTGGAGACCCAGTACTTC. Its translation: CASSPGTGGVETQYF.

The CDR3 loop reads CASSPTGSPGQPQHF. DNA of the CDR3: TGTGCCAGCTCACCAACGGGGTCCCCAGGTCAGCCCCAGCATTTT. The chain links TRBV18 to TRBJ1-5; D remains ambiguous. Germline V CDR1 and CDR2: KGHSH, LQKENI. This CDR3 is 15 amino acids long. V gave up 2 bases and J gave up 6 bases, with 14 bases separating them.

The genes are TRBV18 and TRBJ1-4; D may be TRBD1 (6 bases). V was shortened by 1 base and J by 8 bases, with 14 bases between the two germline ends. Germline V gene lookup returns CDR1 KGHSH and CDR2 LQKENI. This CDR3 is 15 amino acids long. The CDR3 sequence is CASSPRGRGGEKLFF. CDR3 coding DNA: TGTGCCAGCTCACCACGGGGCAGGGGTGGCGAAAAACTGTTTTTT.

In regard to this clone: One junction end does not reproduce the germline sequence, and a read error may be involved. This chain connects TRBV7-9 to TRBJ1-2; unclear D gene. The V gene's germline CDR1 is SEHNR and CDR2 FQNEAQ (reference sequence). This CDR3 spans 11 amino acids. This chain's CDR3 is CSSRRDYGYTF. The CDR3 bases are TGTTCCAGCAGGCGTGACTATGGCTACACCTTC.

The CDR3 nucleotides are TGTGCCAGCAGCCAGCCGGGAGGGGACACCATATATTTT. Residues: CASSQPGGDTIYF. This chain joins TRBV7-9 and TRBJ1-3; possible D gene TRBD1, 5 bases. With 5 bases removed from V and 8 bases from J, the gap between germline ends came to 13 bases. The CDR3 sequence is 13 residues long. From germline, CDR1 is SEHNR and CDR2 FQNEAQ (reference sequence).

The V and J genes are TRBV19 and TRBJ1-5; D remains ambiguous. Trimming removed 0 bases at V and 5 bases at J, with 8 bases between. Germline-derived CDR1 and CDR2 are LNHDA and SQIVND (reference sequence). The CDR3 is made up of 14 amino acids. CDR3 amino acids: CASSIDLGDQPQHF. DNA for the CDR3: TGTGCCAGTAGTATAGATTTGGGAGATCAGCCCCAGCATTTT.

In nucleotides, the CDR3 is TGCGCCAGCAGCCAAGATTCTTTCGGGGGTCGAAGCTACACCTTC. Its protein product is CASSQDSFGGRSYTF. The V gene is TRBV4-1, the J gene TRBJ1-2; possible D gene TRBD1, 5 bases. V lost 0 bases, J lost 9 bases, and 17 bases lay in between. This CDR3 has 15 amino acids. The germline CDR1 and CDR2 sequences are MGHRA and YSYEKL.

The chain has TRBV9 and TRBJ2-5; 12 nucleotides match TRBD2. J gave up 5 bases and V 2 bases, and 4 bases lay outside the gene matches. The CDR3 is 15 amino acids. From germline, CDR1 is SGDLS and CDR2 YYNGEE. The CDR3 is CASSVGLAGWETQYF. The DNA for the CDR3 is TGTGCCAGCAGCGTGGGACTAGCGGGCTGGGAGACCCAGTACTTC.

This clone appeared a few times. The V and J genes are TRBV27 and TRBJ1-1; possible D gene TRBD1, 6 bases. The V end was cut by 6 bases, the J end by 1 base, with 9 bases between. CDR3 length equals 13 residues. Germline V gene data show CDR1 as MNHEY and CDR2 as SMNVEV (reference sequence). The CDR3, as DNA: TGTGCCAGCAGCCGACAGGAGAACACTGAAGCTTTCTTT. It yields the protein CASSRQENTEAFF.

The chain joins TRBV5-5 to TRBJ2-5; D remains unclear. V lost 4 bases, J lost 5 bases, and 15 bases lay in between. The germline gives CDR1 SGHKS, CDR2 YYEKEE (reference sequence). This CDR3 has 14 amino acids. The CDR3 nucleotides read TGTGCCAGCAGCGGCACGACACTTCGGGAGACCCAGTACTTC. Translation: CASSGTTLRETQYF.

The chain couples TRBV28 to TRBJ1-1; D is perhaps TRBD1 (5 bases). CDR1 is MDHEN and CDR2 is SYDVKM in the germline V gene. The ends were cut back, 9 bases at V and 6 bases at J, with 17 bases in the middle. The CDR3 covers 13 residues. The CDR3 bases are TGTGCCAGTCTACCGGGACTCAGGGCTGAAGCTTTCTTT. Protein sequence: CASLPGLRAEAFF.

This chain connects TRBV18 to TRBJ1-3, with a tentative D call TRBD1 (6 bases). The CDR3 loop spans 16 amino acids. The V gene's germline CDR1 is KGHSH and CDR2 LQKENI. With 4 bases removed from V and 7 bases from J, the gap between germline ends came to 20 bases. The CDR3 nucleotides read TGTGCCAGCTCACGGACCTCTGACAGGTTGGGTAACACCATATATTTT. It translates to CASSRTSDRLGNTIYF.

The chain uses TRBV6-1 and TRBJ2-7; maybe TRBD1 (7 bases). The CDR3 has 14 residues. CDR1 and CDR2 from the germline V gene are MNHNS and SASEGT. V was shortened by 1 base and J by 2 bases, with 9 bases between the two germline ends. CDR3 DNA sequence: TGTGCCAGCAGTGAAGGCGGGACAGCCTACGAGCAGTACTTC. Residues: CASSEGGTAYEQYF.

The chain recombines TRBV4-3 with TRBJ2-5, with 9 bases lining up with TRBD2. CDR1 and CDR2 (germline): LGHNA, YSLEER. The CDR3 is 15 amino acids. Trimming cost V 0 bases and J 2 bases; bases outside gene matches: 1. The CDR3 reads CASSQERGGQETQYF. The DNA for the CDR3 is TGCGCCAGCAGCCAAGAGCGGGGGGGGCAAGAGACCCAGTACTTC.

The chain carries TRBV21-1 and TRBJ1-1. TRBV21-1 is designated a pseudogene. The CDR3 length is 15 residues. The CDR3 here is CASSKARGPNTEAFF. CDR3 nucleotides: TGTGCCAGCAGCAAAGCGCGCGGGCCGAACACTGAAGCTTTCTTT.